A selection of T cell receptor beta chains follows, all from one sample in a study of blood T cell repertoires in COVID-19. Produced via immunoSEQ multiplex PCR; TCRdb's table is partial and in-frame only. The sample records roughly 91,000 clones, approximately 76% being singletons. Sequencing used peripheral blood. All receptors come from a man aged 70-80 years with acute or convalescent COVID-19. Each CDR3 is given with its conserved first and last residue. The D gene is left open where the match is weak. Clone sizes are given selectively: once, few, many, or a class where the clone is expanded.

j_call: TRBJ1-4; d_call: -; v_call: TRBV7-9; clone_size: -; cdr3_aa: CASSRNEKLFF; cdr3_nt: TGTGCCAGCAGCCGGAATGAAAAACTGTTTTTT
j_call: TRBJ2-1; d_call: -; v_call: TRBV7-2; clone_size: -; cdr3_aa: CASSLSLAGAEQFF; cdr3_nt: TGTGCCAGCAGCCTCTCCCTGGCAGGGGCTGAGCAGTTCTTC
j_call: TRBJ1-2; d_call: TRBD1; v_call: TRBV28; clone_size: once; cdr3_aa: CASSLTGARGYTF; cdr3_nt: TGTGCCAGCAGTTTAACAGGGGCCCGCGGCTACACCTTC
j_call: TRBJ1-1; d_call: TRBD1; v_call: TRBV2; clone_size: -; cdr3_aa: CAGKDRFSTEAFF; cdr3_nt: TGTGCCGGAAAGGACAGGTTTTCCACTGAAGCTTTCTTT
j_call: TRBJ2-1; d_call: -; v_call: TRBV24-1; clone_size: -; cdr3_aa: CATSVPKGNEQFF; cdr3_nt: TGTGCCACCAGTGTCCCTAAGGGGAATGAGCAGTTCTTC
j_call: TRBJ2-1; d_call: -; v_call: TRBV2; clone_size: few; cdr3_aa: CASSVNQGDEQFF; cdr3_nt: TGTGCCAGCAGTGTCAATCAGGGTGATGAGCAGTTCTTC
j_call: TRBJ1-1; d_call: -; v_call: TRBV12-3/TRBV12-4; clone_size: -; cdr3_aa: CASSFEPYTEAFF; cdr3_nt: TGTGCCAGCAGTTTTGAGCCGTACACTGAAGCTTTCTTT
j_call: TRBJ1-1; d_call: -; v_call: TRBV7-2; clone_size: -; cdr3_aa: CASSLGQRYPNTEAFF; cdr3_nt: TGTGCCAGCAGCTTAGGACAGCGATACCCGAACACTGAAGCTTTCTTT
j_call: TRBJ2-5; d_call: -; v_call: TRBV19; clone_size: -; cdr3_aa: CASSINREETQYF; cdr3_nt: TGTGCCAGTAGTATTAACAGGGAAGAGACCCAGTACTTC
j_call: TRBJ1-2; d_call: -; v_call: TRBV28; clone_size: -; cdr3_aa: CASSGVLGRGPNYGYTF; cdr3_nt: TGTGCCAGCAGTGGGGTCTTGGGCAGGGGCCCTAACTATGGCTACACCTTC
j_call: TRBJ1-5; d_call: TRBD1; v_call: TRBV15; clone_size: -; cdr3_aa: CATSTGQGRIQPQHF; cdr3_nt: TGTGCCACCAGCACAGGACAGGGGAGGATTCAGCCCCAGCATTTT
j_call: TRBJ1-5; d_call: -; v_call: TRBV11-2; clone_size: -; cdr3_aa: CASSLAGVRQPQHF; cdr3_nt: TGTGCCAGCAGCTTAGCGGGGGTACGGCAGCCCCAGCATTTT
j_call: TRBJ2-5; d_call: TRBD1; v_call: TRBV5-4; clone_size: -; cdr3_aa: CASSSPRTGGETQYF; cdr3_nt: TGTGCCAGCAGCTCCCCCCGGACAGGGGGAGAGACCCAGTACTTC
j_call: TRBJ2-3; d_call: TRBD2; v_call: TRBV5-8; clone_size: once; cdr3_aa: CASSRGLAGGADTQYF; cdr3_nt: TGTGCCAGCAGCCGGGGACTAGCGGGGGGGGCAGATACGCAGTATTTT
j_call: TRBJ1-5; d_call: -; v_call: TRBV6-5; clone_size: once; cdr3_aa: CASSPDRKIQPQHF; cdr3_nt: TGTGCCAGCAGTCCGGACAGAAAGATACAGCCCCAGCATTTT
j_call: TRBJ1-5; d_call: -; v_call: TRBV3-1/TRBV3-2; clone_size: -; cdr3_aa: CASSHDSYSNQPQHF; cdr3_nt: TGTGCCAGCAGCCACGACAGCTATAGCAATCAGCCCCAGCATTTT
j_call: TRBJ2-1; d_call: TRBD1; v_call: TRBV7-9; clone_size: -; cdr3_aa: CASRRAGQGILDEQFF; cdr3_nt: TGTGCCAGCAGGCGAGCGGGACAGGGGATTTTGGATGAGCAGTTCTTC